Described below is a single T cell receptor beta chain sequence and its context. Its antigen is not known. The CDR3 is 16 residues long. The V gene end was trimmed by 3 bases and the J gene end by 2 bases; junction bases not matched to a gene: 6. Germline CDR1 SGHVS, CDR2 FQNEAQ. Primers: 60 Vbeta forward and 13 Jbeta reverse. This table comes from immunoSEQ multiplex PCR, and its TCRdb copy is limited to in-frame clones, with some not included. The table includes about 50,000 clones, about three quarters detected once. This record comes from a study of cytomegalovirus exposure and HLA in healthy donors. The study's findings and limits: Most TCR beta V segments were productive about 87% or about 30% of the time in an earlier analysis.

Specimen: PBMCs. The chain carries TRBV7-8 and TRBJ1-5, with 8 bases aligning to TRBD1. The TCR was taken from a woman between 40 and 55 years old in good health and CMV-seropositive. CDR3 in amino acids: CASSFEMTGGNQPQHF. In DNA, the CDR3 is TGTGCCAGCAGCTTCGAGATGACAGGGGGCAATCAGCCCCAGCATTTT.